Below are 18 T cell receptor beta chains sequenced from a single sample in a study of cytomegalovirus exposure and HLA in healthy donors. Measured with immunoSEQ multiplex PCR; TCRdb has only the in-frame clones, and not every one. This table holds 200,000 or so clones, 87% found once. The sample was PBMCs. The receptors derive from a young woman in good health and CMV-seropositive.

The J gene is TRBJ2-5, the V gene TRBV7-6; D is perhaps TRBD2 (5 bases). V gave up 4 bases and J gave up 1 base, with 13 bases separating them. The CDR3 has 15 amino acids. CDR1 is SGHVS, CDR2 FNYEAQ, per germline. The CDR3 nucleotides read TGTGCCAGCAGCTGCGAGGGCGGGTCCCAAGAGACCCAGTACTTC. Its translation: CASSCEGGSQETQYF.

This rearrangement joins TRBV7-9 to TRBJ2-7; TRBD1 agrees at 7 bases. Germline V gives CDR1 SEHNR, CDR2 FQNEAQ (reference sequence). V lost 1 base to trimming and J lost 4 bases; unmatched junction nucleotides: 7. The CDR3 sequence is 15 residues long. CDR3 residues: CASSLGQGEVYEQYF. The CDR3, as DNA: TGTGCCAGCAGCTTAGGTCAGGGGGAAGTATACGAGCAGTACTTC.

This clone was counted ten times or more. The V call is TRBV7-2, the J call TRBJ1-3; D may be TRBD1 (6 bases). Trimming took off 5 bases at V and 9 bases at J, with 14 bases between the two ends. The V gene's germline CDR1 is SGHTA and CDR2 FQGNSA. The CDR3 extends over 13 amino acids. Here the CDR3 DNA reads TGTGCCAGCAGCCCCCAGACAGGACGCACCATATATTTT. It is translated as CASSPQTGRTIYF.

As DNA, the CDR3 is TGTGCCAGCAGAGGACAGCCCAACACTGAAGCTTTCTTT. This sequence encodes CASRGQPNTEAFF. The chain joins TRBV5-4 to TRBJ1-1; D is possibly TRBD1 (6 bases). The CDR3 is 13 residues long. V shed 5 bases and J shed 2 bases, with 10 bases lying between them. Germline CDR1 SGHNT, CDR2 YYREEE (reference sequence).

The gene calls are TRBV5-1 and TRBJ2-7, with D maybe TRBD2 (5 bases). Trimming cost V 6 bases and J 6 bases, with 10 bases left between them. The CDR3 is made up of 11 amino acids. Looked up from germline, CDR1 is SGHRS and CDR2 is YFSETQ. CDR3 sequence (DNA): TGCGCCAGCAACTTCGGGGTCGAGCAGTACTTC. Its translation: CASNFGVEQYF.

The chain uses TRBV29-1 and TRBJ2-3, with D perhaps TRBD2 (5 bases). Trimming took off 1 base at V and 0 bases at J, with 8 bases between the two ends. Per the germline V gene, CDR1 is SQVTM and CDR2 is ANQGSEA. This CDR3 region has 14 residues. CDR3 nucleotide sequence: TGCAGCGTTGAAGGGGTAGCGAGCACAGATACGCAGTATTTT. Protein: CSVEGVASTDTQYF.

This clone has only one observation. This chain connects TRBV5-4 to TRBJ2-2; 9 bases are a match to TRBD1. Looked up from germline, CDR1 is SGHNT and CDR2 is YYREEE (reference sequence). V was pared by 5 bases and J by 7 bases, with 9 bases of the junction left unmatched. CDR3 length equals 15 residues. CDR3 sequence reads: CASRLQGALSGELFF. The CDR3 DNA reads TGTGCCAGCAGGTTACAGGGGGCGCTCAGCGGGGAGCTGTTTTTT.

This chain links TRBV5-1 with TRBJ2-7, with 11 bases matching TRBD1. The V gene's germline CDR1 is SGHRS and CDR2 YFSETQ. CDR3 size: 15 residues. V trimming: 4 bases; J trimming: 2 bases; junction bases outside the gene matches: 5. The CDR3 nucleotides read TGCGCCAGCAGCGAGGGACAGGGGGTCCCCTACGAGCAGTACTTC. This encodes CASSEGQGVPYEQYF. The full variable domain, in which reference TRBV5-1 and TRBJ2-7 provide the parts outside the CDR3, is KAGVTQTPRYLIKTRGQQVTLSCSPISGHRSVSWYQQTPGQGLQFLFEYFSETQRNKGNFPGRFSGRQFSNSRSEMNVSTLELGDSALYLCASSEGQGVPYEQYFGPGTRLTVT.

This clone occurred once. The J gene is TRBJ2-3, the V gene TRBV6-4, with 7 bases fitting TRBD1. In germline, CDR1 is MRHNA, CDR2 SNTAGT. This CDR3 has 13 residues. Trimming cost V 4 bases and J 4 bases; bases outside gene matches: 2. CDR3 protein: CASSVDRADTQYF. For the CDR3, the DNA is TGTGCCAGCAGTGTTGACAGGGCAGATACGCAGTATTTT.

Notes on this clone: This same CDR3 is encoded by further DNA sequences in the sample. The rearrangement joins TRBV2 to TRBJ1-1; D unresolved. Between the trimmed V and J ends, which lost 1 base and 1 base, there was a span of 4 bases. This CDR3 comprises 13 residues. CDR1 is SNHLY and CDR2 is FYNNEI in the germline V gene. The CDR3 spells CASSEDWNTEAFF. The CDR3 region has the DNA TGTGCCAGCAGTGAAGACTGGAACACTGAAGCTTTCTTT.

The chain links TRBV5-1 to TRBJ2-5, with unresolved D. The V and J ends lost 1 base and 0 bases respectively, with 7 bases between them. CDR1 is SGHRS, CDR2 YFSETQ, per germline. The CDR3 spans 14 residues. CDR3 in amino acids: CASSLYQDQETQYF. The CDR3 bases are TGCGCCAGCAGCTTGTATCAGGACCAAGAGACCCAGTACTTC.

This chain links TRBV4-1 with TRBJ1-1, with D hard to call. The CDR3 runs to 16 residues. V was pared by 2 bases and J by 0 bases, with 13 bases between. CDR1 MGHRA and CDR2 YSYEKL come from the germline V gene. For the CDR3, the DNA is TGCGCCAGCAGCCAACCCGGAAGAGACTTGAACACTGAAGCTTTCTTT. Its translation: CASSQPGRDLNTEAFF.

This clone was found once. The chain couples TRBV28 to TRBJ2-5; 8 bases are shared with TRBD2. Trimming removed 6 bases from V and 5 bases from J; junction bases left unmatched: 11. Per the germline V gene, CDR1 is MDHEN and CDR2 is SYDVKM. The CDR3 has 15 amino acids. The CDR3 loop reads CASSTGTRGLETQYF. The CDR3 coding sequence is TGTGCCAGCAGCACAGGGACTAGGGGCCTGGAGACCCAGTACTTC.

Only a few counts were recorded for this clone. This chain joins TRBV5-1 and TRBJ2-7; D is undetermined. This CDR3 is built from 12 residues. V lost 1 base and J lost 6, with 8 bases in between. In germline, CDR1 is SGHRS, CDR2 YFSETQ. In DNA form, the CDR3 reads TGCGCCAGCAGCTTGTTGGGCTCCGAGCAGTACTTC. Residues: CASSLLGSEQYF. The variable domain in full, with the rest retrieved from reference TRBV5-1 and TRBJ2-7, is KAGVTQTPRYLIKTRGQQVTLSCSPISGHRSVSWYQQTPGQGLQFLFEYFSETQRNKGNFPGRFSGRQFSNSRSEMNVSTLELGDSALYLCASSLLGSEQYFGPGTRLTVT.

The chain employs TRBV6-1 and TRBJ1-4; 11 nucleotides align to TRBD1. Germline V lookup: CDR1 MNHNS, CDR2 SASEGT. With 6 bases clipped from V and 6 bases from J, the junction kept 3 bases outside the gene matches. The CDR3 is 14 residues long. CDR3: CASRKDRGHEKLFF. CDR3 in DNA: TGTGCCAGCAGGAAGGACAGGGGGCATGAAAAACTGTTTTTT.

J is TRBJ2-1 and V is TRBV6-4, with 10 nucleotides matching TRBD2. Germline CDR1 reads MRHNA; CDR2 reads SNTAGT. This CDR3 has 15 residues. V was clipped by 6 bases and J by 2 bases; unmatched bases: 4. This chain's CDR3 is CASRPTSGAYNEQFF. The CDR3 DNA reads TGTGCCAGCAGACCCACTAGCGGGGCCTACAATGAGCAGTTCTTC.

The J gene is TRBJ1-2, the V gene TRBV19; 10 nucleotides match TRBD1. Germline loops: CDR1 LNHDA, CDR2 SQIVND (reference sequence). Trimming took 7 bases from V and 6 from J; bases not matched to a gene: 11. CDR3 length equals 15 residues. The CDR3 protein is CASTSPPDRGNGYTF. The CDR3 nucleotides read TGTGCCAGTACCTCCCCCCCGGACAGGGGGAATGGCTACACCTTC.

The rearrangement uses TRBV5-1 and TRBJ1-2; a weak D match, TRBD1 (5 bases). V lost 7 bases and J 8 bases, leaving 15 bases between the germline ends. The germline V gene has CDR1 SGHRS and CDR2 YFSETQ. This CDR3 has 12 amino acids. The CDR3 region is CASSDGGGGYTF. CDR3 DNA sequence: TGCGCCAGCTCGGACGGGGGTGGCGGCTACACCTTC.